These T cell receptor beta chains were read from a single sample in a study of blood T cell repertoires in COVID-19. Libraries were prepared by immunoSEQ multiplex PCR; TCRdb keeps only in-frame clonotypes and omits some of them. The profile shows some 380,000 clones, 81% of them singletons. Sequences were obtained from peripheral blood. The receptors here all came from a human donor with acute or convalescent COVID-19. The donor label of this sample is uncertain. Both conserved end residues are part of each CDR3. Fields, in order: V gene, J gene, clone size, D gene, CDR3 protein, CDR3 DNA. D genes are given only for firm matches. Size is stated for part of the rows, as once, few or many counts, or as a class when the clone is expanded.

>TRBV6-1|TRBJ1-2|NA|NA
CASSDPGTGGYGYTF
TGTGCCAGCAGTGACCCAGGGACGGGGGGCTATGGCTACACCTTC
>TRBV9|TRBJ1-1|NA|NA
CASSVGRMNTEAFF
TGTGCCAGCAGCGTGGGGAGAATGAACACTGAAGCTTTCTTT
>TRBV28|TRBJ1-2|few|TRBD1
CASSSGTGIYYGYTF
TGTGCCAGCAGCTCCGGGACAGGGATTTACTATGGCTACACCTTC
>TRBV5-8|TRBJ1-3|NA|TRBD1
CASSHDRVGNTIYF
TGTGCCAGCAGCCACGACAGGGTCGGAAACACCATATATTTT
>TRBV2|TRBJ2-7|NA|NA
CASSEDSAVEQYF
TGTGCCAGCAGTGAGGACTCGGCGGTAGAGCAGTACTTC
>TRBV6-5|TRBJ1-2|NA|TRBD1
CATQQTGGFYGYTF
TGTGCCACACAACAGACAGGGGGTTTTTATGGCTACACCTTC
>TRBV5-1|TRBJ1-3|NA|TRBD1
CASSSGTGGSVNTIYF
TGCGCCAGCAGCTCCGGGACAGGGGGCTCGGTAAACACCATATATTTT
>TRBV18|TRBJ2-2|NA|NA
CASSPIPSGELFF
TGTGCCAGCTCACCAATCCCCTCCGGGGAGCTGTTTTTT
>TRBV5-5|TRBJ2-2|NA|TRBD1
CASSPIPGQGRTGELFF
TGTGCCAGCAGCCCCATCCCGGGACAGGGGCGCACCGGGGAGCTGTTTTTT
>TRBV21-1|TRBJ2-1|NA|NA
CASSKPTSGGREQFF
TGTGCCAGCAGCAAACCGACTAGCGGGGGGCGGGAGCAGTTCTTC
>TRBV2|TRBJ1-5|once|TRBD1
CASKERGQNQPQHF
TGTGCCAGCAAAGAGAGGGGGCAAAATCAGCCCCAGCATTTT
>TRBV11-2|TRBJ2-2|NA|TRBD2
CASRAIRLAGNTGELFF
TGTGCCAGCAGGGCAATTAGACTAGCGGGAAACACCGGGGAGCTGTTTTTT